This T cell receptor beta chain was sequenced for a study of shared clonotypes between healthy human individuals. Study background: A couple of women and three men aged 18 to 49 made up the donors. Three plates each covered CD4 naive and memory; CD8 naive two, CD8 memory one.

This CDR3 is 15 amino acids long. The protocol was immunoSEQ multiplex PCR, while the TCRdb copy is restricted to in-frame clones and leaves out a portion. There are about 1 million clones in the sample; 65% to 75% occur only once, and approximately 1.5% lies in the top ten. The genes are TRBV21-1 and TRBJ2-1; TRBD1, the table's D call, lacks a check against the DNA. TRBV21-1 is reported as a pseudogene. The sequence was collected from a man aged 18 to 30 in good health. The sequencing input was memory CD4+ T cells sorted from blood. Documented subset: CD45RA-negative fraction. The CDR3 DNA sequence: TGTGCCAGCAGCAAAGTTGGACAGAACTACAATGAGCAGTTCTTC. Translation gives CASSKVGQNYNEQFF.